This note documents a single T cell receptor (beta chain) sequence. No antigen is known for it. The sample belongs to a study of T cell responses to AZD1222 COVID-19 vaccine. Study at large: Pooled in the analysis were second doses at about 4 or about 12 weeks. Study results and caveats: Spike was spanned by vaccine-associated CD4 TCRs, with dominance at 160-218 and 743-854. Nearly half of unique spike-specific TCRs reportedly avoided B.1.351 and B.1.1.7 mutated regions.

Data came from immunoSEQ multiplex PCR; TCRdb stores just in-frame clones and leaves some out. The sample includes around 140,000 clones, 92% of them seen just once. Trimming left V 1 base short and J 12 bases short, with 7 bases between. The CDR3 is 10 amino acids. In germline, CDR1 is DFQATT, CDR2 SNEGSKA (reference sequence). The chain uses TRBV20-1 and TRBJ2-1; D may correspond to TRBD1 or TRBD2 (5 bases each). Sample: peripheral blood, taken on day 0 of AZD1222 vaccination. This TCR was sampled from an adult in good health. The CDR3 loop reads CSARVGVQFF. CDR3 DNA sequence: TGCAGTGCTAGAGTGGGGGTGCAGTTCTTC.